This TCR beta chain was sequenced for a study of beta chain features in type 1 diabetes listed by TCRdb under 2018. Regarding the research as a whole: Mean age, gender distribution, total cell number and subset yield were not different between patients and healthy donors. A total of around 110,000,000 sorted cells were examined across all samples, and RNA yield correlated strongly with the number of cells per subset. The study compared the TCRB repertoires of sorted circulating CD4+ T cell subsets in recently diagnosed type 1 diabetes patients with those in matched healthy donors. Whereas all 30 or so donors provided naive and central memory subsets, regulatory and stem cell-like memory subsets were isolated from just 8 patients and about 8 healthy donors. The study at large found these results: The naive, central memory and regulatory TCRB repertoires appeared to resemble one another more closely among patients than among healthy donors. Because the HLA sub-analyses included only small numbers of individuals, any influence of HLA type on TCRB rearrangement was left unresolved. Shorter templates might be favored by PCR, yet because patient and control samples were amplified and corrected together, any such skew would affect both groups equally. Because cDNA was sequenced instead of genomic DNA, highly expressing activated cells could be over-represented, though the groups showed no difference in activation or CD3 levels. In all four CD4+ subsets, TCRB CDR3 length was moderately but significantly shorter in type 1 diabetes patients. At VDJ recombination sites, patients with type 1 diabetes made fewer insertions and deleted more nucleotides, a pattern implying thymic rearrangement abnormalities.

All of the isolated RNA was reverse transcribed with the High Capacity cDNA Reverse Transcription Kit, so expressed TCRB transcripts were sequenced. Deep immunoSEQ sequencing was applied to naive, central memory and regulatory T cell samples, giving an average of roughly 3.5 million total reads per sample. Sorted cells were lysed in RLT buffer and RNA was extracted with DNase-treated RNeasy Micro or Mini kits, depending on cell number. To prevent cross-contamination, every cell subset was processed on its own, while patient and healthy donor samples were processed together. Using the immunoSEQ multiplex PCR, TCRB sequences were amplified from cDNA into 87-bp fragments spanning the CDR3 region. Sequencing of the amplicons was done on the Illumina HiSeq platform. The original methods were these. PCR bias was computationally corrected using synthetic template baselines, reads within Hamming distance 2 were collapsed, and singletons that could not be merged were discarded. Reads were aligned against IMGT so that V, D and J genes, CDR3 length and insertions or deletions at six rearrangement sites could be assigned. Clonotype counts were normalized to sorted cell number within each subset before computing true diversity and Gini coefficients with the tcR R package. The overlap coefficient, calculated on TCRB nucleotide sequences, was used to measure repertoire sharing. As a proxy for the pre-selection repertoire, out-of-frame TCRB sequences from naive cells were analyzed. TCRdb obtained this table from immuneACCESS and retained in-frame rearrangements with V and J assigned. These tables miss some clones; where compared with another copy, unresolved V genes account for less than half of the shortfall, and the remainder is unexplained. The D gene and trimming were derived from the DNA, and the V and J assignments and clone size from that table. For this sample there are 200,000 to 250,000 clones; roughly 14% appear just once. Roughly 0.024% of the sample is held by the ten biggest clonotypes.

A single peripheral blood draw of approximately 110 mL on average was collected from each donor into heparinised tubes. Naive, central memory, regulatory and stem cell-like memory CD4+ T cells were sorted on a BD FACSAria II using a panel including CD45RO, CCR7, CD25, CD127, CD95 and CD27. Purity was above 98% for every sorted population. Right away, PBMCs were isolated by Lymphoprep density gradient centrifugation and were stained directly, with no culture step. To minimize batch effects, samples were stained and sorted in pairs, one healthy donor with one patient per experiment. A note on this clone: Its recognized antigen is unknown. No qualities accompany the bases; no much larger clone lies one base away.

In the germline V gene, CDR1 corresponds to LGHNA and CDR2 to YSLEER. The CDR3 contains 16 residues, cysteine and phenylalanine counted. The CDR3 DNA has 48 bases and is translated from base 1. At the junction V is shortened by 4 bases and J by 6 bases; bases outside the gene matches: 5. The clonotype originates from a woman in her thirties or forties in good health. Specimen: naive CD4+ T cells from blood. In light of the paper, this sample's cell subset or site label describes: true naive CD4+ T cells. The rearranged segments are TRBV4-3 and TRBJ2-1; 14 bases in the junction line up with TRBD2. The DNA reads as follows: TGCGCCAGCAGCCCAACCGGACTAGCGGGGGGCAATGAGCAGTTCTTC. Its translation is CASSPTGLAGGNEQFF.